Listed here are 5 T cell receptor beta chains from one sample, sequenced in a study of technical replicates of blood from a handful of donors (dated by TCRdb to the late 2010s). Receptors were amplified or captured by the immunoSEQ multiplex PCR assay. This immuneACCESS table, as held by TCRdb, lists in-frame sequences with V and J called but not all clones. Of the missing ones, under half trace to an unresolved V gene in checked studies; the others have no known cause. The sample records about 66,000 clones, 95% to 97% of which are singletons. 0.2% to 0.3% of the sample belongs to the ten largest clones. Sequenced: T cells isolated from PBMCs. Receptors originate from a human donor in good health.

V is TRBV10-3 and J is TRBJ2-3, with D unclear. The V gene's germline CDR1 is ENHRY and CDR2 SYGVKD. The CDR3 contains 12 residues. V lost 10 bases and J lost 4, with 12 bases in between. CDR3 loop: CASSERSDTQYF. CDR3 sequence (DNA): TGTGCCAGCTCGGAGCGATCAGATACGCAGTATTTT.

The V and J genes are TRBV6-5 and TRBJ1-1; perhaps TRBD1 as D (6 bases). Germline CDR1 reads MNHEY; CDR2 reads SVGAGI. Trimming took off 7 bases at V and 3 bases at J, with 15 bases between the two ends. This CDR3 contains 14 residues. The CDR3 DNA sequence: TGTGCCAGCATGGGGGCAGGGGAATACACTGAAGCTTTCTTT. Translation: CASMGAGEYTEAFF.

V usage is TRBV6-5 and J usage is TRBJ2-3; D not certain. Per the germline V gene, CDR1 is MNHEY and CDR2 is SVGAGI. Trimming removed 7 bases at V and 13 bases at J, with 18 bases between. This CDR3 is 12 amino acids long. The CDR3 region is CASTSGNFREYF. DNA of the CDR3: TGTGCCAGCACCAGTGGAAATTTTCGGGAGTATTTT.

V and J are TRBV6-5 and TRBJ1-1; no firm D call. Trimming pared 6 bases from V and 4 bases from J, leaving 12 bases between. The CDR3 totals 13 residues. Germline V gene lookup returns CDR1 MNHEY and CDR2 SVGAGI. CDR3: CASSLNGVTEAFF. As DNA, the CDR3 is TGTGCCAGCAGCCTTAACGGGGTCACTGAAGCTTTCTTT.

This clone was counted once. The chain couples TRBV28 to TRBJ1-4; 9 nucleotides align to TRBD1. The CDR3 has 14 amino acids. V dropped 5 bases and J dropped 6; count of bases not matched to a gene: 4. The V gene's germline CDR1 is MDHEN and CDR2 SYDVKM. The CDR3 spells CASSPGQGYEKLFF. The CDR3 bases are TGTGCCAGCAGTCCGGGACAGGGTTATGAAAAACTGTTTTTT.